This T cell receptor (beta chain) was retrieved from a study of blood T cell repertoires in COVID-19. Turning to the study itself: Both acute and convalescent COVID-19 samples were obtained from the United States, Italy and Spain. Sample material is recorded as cDNA or gDNA derived from T cells, B-cell-depleted T cells, or PBMCs.

Source study methods: Reference gene primer amplification yielded estimated nucleated cell counts. This table comes from immunoSEQ multiplex PCR, and its TCRdb copy is limited to in-frame clones, with some not included. V, J and clone size derive from that table, while D and trimming were established from the DNA sequence. The table lists 65,000 to 75,000 clones, more than 90% of them singletons. Germline V gene sequence: CDR1 SGHVS, CDR2 FNYEAQ. The length of the CDR3 is 17 residues. V dropped 6 bases and J dropped 1; count of bases not matched to a gene: 14. The source is a man in his forties or fifties with acute or convalescent COVID-19. The V and J genes are TRBV7-6 and TRBJ2-5; TRBD2 matches 7 bases. Sequencing was carried out using peripheral blood. The CDR3 DNA reads as TGTGCCAGCAGTCTCTCCCCCGCAAGACTAGCCCAAGAGACCCAGTACTTC. Its protein product is CASSLSPARLAQETQYF.